This entry concerns a single T cell receptor (beta chain). The CDR3 sequence is 16 residues long. The V gene lost 0 bases and the J gene lost 4 bases, with 15 bases spanning the gap. Looked up from germline, CDR1 is MNHEY and CDR2 is SVGAGI. The source of the sample is a study of shared clonotypes between healthy human individuals. Naive CD8 cells, CD45RO-negative and positively selected for CCR7, excluded terminally differentiated effector memory CD45RA+ cells. The method was immunoSEQ multiplex PCR; TCRdb's version includes in-frame clones alone and lacks a portion of them. Here the sample spans about 1.9 million clones, around 95% being singletons.

The specimen sequenced was naive CD8+ T cells from PBMCs. The receptor was derived from a man aged 18 to 30 in good health. Some clones in this sample may be carry-over from other donors' samples. The V and J genes are TRBV6-5 and TRBJ1-2; D gene uncertain. CDR3 in amino acids: CASSYSSASNSYGYTF. The CDR3 DNA is TGTGCCAGCAGTTACTCGTCCGCTTCTAACAGCTATGGCTACACCTTC.